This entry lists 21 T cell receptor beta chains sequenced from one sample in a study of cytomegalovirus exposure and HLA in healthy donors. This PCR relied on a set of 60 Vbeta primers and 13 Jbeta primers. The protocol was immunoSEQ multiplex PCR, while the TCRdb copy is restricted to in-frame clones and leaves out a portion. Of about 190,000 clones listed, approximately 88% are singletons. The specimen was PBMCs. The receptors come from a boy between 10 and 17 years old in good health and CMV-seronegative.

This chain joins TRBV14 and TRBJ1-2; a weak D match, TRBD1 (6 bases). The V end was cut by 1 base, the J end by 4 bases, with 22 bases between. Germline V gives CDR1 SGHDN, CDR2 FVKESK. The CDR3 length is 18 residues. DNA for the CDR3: TGTGCCAGCAGCCAAGGTGGTCGTCAGGGGTTCCCTACCTATGGCTACACCTTC. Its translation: CASSQGGRQGFPTYGYTF. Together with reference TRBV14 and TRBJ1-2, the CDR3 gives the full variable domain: EAGVTQFPSHSVIEKGQTVTLRCDPISGHDNLYWYRRVMGKEIKFLLHFVKESKQDESGMPNNRFLAERTGGTYSTLKVQPAELEDSGVYFCASSQGGRQGFPTYGYTFGSGTRLTVV.

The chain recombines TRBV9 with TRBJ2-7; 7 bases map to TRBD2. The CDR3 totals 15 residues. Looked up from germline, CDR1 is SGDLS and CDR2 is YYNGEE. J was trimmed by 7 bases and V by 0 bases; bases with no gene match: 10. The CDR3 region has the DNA TGTGCCAGCAGCGTAGACGGGGGGACGGGAGGAGAGCAGTACTTC. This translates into CASSVDGGTGGEQYF.

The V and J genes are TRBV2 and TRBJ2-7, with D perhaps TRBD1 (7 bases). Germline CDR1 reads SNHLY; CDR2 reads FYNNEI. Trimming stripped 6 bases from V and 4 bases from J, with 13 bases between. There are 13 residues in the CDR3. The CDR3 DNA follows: TGTGCCAGCAGCAGACAGGGAGGTTACGAGCAGTACTTC. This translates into CASSRQGGYEQYF.

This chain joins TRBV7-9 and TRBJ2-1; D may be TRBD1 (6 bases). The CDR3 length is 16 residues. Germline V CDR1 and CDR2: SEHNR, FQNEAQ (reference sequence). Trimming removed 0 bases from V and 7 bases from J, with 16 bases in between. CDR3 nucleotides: TGTGCCAGCAGCTTAGCCAGACAGGAAGGAAGTAATGAGCAGTTCTTC. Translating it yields CASSLARQEGSNEQFF.

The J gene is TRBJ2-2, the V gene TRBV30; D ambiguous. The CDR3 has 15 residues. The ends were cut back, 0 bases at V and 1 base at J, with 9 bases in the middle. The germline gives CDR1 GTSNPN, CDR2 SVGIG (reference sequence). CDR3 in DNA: TGTGCCTGGAGTGTGGCCCCAGGGAACACCGGGGAGCTGTTTTTT. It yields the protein CAWSVAPGNTGELFF.

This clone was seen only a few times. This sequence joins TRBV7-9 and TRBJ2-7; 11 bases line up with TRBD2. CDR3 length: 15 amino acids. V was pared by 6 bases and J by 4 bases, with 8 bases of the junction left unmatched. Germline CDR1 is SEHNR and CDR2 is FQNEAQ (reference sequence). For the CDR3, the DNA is TGTGCCAGCAGTTTCTTAGCGGGAGGGGTTTACGAGCAGTACTTC. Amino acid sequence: CASSFLAGGVYEQYF.

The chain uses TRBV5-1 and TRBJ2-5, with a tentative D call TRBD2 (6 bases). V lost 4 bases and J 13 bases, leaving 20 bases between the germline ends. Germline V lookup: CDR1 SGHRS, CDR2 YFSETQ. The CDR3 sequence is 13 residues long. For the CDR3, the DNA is TGCGCCAGCAGCCCATCGGGACTCGTCATTAGGTACTTC. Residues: CASSPSGLVIRYF.

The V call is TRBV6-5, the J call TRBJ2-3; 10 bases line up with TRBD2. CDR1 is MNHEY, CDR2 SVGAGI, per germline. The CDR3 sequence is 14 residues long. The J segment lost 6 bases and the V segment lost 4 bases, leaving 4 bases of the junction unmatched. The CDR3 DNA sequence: TGTGCCAGCAGTTCTAGCGGGAGAATCGATACGCAGTATTTT. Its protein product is CASSSSGRIDTQYF.

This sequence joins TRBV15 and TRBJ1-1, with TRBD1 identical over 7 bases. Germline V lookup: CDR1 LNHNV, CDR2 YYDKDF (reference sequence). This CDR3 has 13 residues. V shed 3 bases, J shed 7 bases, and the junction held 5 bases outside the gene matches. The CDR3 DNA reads TGTGCCACCAGCAGGGCGGACAGGAGTGAAGCTTTCTTT. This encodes CATSRADRSEAFF.

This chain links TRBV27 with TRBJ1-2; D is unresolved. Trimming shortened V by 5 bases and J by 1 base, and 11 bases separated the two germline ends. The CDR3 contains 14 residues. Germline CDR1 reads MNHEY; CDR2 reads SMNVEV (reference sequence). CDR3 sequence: CASSPGSGNYGYTF. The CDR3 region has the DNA TGTGCCAGCAGTCCGGGGAGCGGTAACTATGGCTACACCTTC.

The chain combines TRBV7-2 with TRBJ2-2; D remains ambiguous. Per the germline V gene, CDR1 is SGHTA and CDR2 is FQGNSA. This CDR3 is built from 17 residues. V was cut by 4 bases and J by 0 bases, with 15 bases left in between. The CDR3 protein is CASSSSLPIANTGELFF. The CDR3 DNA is TGTGCCAGCAGCTCCTCGTTACCTATCGCGAACACCGGGGAGCTGTTTTTT.

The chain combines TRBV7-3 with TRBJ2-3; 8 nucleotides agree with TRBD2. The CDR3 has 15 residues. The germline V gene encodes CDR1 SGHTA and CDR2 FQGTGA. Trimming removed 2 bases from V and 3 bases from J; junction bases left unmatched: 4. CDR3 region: CASSLRSGRTDTQYF. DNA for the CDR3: TGTGCCAGCAGCTTACGGAGCGGGAGAACAGATACGCAGTATTTT.

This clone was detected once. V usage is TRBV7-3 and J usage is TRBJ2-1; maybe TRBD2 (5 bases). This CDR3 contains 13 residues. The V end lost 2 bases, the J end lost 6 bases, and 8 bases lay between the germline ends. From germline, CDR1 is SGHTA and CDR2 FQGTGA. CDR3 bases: TGTGCCAGCAGCTTACCAGCGGCCAATGAGCAGTTCTTC. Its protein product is CASSLPAANEQFF. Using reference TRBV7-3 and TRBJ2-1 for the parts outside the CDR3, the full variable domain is GAGVSQTPSNKVTEKGKYVELRCDPISGHTALYWYRQSLGQGPEFLIYFQGTGAADDSGLPNDRFFAVRPEGSVSTLKIQRTERGDSAVYLCASSLPAANEQFFGPGTRLTVL.

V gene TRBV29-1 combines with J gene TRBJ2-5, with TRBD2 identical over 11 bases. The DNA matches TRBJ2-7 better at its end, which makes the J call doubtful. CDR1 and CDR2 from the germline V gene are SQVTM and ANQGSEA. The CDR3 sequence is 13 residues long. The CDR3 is CSVGTSGFYEQYF. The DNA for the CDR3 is TGCAGCGTGGGGACTAGCGGATTCTACGAGCAGTACTTC.

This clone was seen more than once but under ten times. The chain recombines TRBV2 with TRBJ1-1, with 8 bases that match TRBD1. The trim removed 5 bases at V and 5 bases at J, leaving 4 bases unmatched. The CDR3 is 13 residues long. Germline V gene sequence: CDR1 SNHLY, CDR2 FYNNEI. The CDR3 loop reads CASSQTGETEAFF. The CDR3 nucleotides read TGTGCCAGCAGTCAGACAGGGGAGACTGAAGCTTTCTTT.

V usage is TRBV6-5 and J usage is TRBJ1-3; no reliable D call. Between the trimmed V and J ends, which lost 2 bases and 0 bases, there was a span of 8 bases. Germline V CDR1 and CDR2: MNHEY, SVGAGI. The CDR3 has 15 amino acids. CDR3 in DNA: TGTGCCAGCAGTTACATCAAGAGCTCTGGAAACACCATATATTTT. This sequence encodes CASSYIKSSGNTIYF.

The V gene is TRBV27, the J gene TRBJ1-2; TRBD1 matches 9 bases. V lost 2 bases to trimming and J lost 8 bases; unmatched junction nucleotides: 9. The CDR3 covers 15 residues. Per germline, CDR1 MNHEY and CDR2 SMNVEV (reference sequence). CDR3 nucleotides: TGTGCCAGCAGTTTAGGAGTTGGGACAGGGAGAGGCTACACCTTC. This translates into CASSLGVGTGRGYTF.

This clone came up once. The CDR3 nucleotides read TGTGCCAGCAGCGCCACTAGTGGCGGCGGGCAAGAGACCCAGTACTTC. The encoded protein is CASSATSGGGQETQYF. The chain is built from TRBV9 and TRBJ2-5; D possibly corresponds to TRBD2 (5 bases). Germline CDR1 and CDR2: SGDLS and YYNGEE. CDR3 length: 16 amino acids. The V and J ends lost 3 bases and 2 bases respectively, with 17 bases between them.

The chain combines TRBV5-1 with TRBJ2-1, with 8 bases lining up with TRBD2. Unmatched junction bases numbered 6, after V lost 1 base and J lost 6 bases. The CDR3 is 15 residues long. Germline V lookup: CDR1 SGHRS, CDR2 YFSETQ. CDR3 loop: CASSLTGGRPNEQFF. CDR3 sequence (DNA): TGCGCCAGCAGCTTGACGGGGGGGCGGCCCAATGAGCAGTTCTTC.

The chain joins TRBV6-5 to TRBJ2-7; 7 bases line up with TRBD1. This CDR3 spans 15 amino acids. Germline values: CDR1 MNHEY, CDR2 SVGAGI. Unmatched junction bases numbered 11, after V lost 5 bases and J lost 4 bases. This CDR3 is CASSRHRGGGYEQYF. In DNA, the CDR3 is TGTGCCAGCAGTCGCCACCGAGGGGGCGGATACGAGCAGTACTTC.

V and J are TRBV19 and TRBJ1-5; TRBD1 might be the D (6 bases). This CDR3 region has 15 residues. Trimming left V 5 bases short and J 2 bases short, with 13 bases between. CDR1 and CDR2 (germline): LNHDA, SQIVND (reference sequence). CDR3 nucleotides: TGTGCCAGTAGTGGTAGGGGGATTGGCAATCAGCCCCAGCATTTT. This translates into CASSGRGIGNQPQHF. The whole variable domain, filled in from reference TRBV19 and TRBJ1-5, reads DGGITQSPKYLFRKEGQNVTLSCEQNLNHDAMYWYRQDPGQGLRLIYYSQIVNDFQKGDIAEGYSVSREKKESFPLTVTSAQKNPTAFYLCASSGRGIGNQPQHFGDGTRLSIL.